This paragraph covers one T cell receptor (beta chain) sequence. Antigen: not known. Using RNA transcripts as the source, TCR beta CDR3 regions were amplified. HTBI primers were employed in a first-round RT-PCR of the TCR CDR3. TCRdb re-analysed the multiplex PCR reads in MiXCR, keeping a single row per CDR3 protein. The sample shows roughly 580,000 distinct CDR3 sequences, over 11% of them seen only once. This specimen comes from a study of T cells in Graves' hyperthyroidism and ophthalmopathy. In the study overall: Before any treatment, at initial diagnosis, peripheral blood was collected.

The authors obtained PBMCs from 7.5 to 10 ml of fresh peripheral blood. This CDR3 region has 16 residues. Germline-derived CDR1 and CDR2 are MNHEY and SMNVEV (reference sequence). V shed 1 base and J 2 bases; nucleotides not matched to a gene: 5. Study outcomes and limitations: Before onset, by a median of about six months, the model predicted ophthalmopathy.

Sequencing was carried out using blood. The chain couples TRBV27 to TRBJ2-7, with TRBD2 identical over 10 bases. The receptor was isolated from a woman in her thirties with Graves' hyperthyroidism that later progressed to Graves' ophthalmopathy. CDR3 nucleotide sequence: TGTGCCAGCAGTTTATTAGCGGGAGGCTCCCCCTACGAGCAGTACTTC. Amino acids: CASSLLAGGSPYEQYF.